Listed below are T cell receptor beta chains from one sample, sequenced in a study of naive and memory T cell subsets. TCRdb fed the UMI-ligation and nested PCR reads into MiXCR, producing one record per CDR3 protein. The data show 140,000 to 150,000 distinct CDR3 sequences, with about a sixth seen just once and about 0.14% held by the top ten. Sequencing was carried out using naive CD4+ T cells from blood. These receptors were obtained from a human donor in good health. CDR3s include the opening cysteine and the closing phenylalanine or tryptophan. The order of the fields is D gene, clone size, V gene, J gene, CDR3 protein, CDR3 DNA. A D gene is named only where the DNA matches it firmly. The size field is filled for only some rows; it gives once, few, many or a size class.

.	many	TRBV4-1	TRBJ2-3	CASSQVGLSTDTQYF	TGCGCCAGCAGCCAAGTGGGTCTTAGCACAGATACGCAGTATTTT
TRBD2	.	TRBV12-3/TRBV12-4	TRBJ2-3	CASTNLAGIYTQYF	TGTGCCAGCACTAACTTAGCGGGAATATATACGCAGTATTTT
TRBD2	.	TRBV9	TRBJ2-5	CASSVRLAGAQPWVTQYF	TGTGCCAGCAGCGTCAGACTAGCGGGAGCCCAGCCGTGGGTGACCCAGTACTTC
TRBD2	many	TRBV5-4	TRBJ2-1	CASSFSGSAYNEQFF	TGTGCCAGCAGCTTTAGCGGGAGTGCCTACAATGAGCAGTTCTTC
.	few	TRBV7-2	TRBJ2-7	CASSLSGIDEQYF	TGTGCCAGCAGCTTATCTGGGATCGACGAGCAGTACTTC
.	.	TRBV11-2	TRBJ2-1	CASSLELWESSYNEQFF	TGTGCCAGCAGCTTAGAACTCTGGGAGAGCTCCTACAATGAGCAGTTCTTC
.	few	TRBV14	TRBJ2-1	CASSQPDVYNEQFF	TGTGCCAGCAGCCAACCGGACGTCTACAATGAGCAGTTCTTC
TRBD1	.	TRBV27	TRBJ1-4	CASSTWGTGENEKLFF	TGTGCCAGCAGTACTTGGGGGACAGGCGAGAATGAAAAACTGTTTTTT
.	few	TRBV6-5	TRBJ1-1	CASTRFGSTEAFF	TGTGCCAGCACCCGATTCGGCAGCACTGAAGCTTTCTTT
.	few	TRBV5-1	TRBJ2-4	CASSLLASGDIQYF	TGCGCCAGCAGCTTGTTGGCCAGTGGGGACATTCAGTACTTC
.	.	TRBV7-8	TRBJ2-6	CASGPGSISGANVLTF	TGTGCCAGCGGTCCGGGATCCATCTCTGGGGCCAACGTCCTGACTTTC
TRBD2	few	TRBV13	TRBJ2-3	CASSSGLAGDTDTQYF	TGTGCCAGCAGCTCCGGACTAGCGGGAGATACAGATACGCAGTATTTT
TRBD2	many	TRBV28	TRBJ2-3	CASSLGTMASTDTQYF	TGTGCCAGCAGTTTAGGGACTATGGCTAGCACAGATACGCAGTATTTT
.	.	TRBV11-1	TRBJ1-1	CASSLDPGNINTEAFF	TGTGCCAGCAGCTTGGATCCCGGGAACATCAACACTGAAGCTTTCTTT
TRBD1	few	TRBV2	TRBJ2-4	CASSGETGAGDIQYF	TGTGCCAGCAGTGGCGAAACAGGGGCCGGGGACATTCAGTACTTC
.	.	TRBV11-2	TRBJ2-5	CASSSPAQGGETQYF	TGTGCCAGCAGCTCCCCTGCACAGGGTGGCGAGACCCAGTACTTC
.	few	TRBV29-1	TRBJ2-5	CSVYREPSTQYF	TGCAGCGTGTACAGGGAGCCTTCGACCCAGTACTTC
TRBD2	few	TRBV5-1	TRBJ2-3	CASSARLAGGPSDTQYF	TGCGCCAGCAGCGCGAGACTAGCGGGAGGGCCTTCAGATACGCAGTATTTT
.	many	TRBV4-1	TRBJ2-7	CASSQEPRQAYEQYF	TGCGCCAGCAGCCAAGAACCTAGACAGGCCTACGAGCAGTACTTC
TRBD1	few	TRBV5-6	TRBJ2-3	CASSPGGQGCLTDTQYF	TGTGCCAGCAGCCCTGGCGGACAGGGATGTTTGACAGATACGCAGTATTTT
TRBD2	many	TRBV20-1	TRBJ2-7	CSAPRVLAGFSEQYF	TGCAGTGCCCCCCGAGTCCTAGCGGGATTCAGCGAGCAGTACTTC
.	.	TRBV6-5	TRBJ1-1	CASGRGWTEAFF	TGTGCCAGCGGACGGGGGTGGACTGAAGCTTTCTTT
TRBD1	.	TRBV5-1	TRBJ2-5	CASSFEGTAVQETQYF	TGCGCCAGCAGCTTCGAGGGGACAGCTGTCCAAGAGACCCAGTACTTC
.	few	TRBV20-1	TRBJ1-3	CSADRFSGNTIYF	TGCAGTGCCGACAGGTTTTCTGGAAACACCATATATTTT
.	few	TRBV6-5	TRBJ1-5	CATQGRRNQPQHF	TGTGCCACTCAGGGGAGGCGCAATCAGCCCCAGCATTTT
TRBD2	many	TRBV6-5	TRBJ2-1	CASSRTSGMWFF	TGTGCCAGCAGCCGGACTAGCGGGATGTGGTTCTTC
TRBD1	.	TRBV20-1	TRBJ1-4	CSAPEFLEGQGAEKLFF	TGCAGTGCTCCAGAGTTTCTGGAGGGACAGGGCGCTGAAAAACTGTTTTTT
.	.	TRBV24-1	TRBJ2-2	CATSDAPPGRNTGELFF	TGTGCCACCAGTGATGCCCCCCCTGGCCGTAACACCGGGGAGCTGTTTTTT
TRBD1	.	TRBV28	TRBJ2-7	CASKIWTGPYEQYF	TGTGCCAGCAAAATTTGGACAGGGCCCTACGAGCAGTACTTC
TRBD2	.	TRBV19	TRBJ2-2	CASSGGLAGPVGELFF	TGTGCCAGTAGTGGGGGACTAGCGGGACCAGTCGGGGAGCTGTTTTTT
.	few	TRBV28	TRBJ1-2	CASSLVGDSNYGYTF	TGTGCCAGCAGTTTGGTGGGGGATTCTAACTATGGCTACACCTTC
TRBD1	.	TRBV15	TRBJ2-7	CATSRDPGQGYEQYF	TGTGCCACCAGCAGAGATCCGGGACAGGGGTACGAGCAGTACTTC
TRBD2	few	TRBV5-1	TRBJ2-1	CASSPLLAGGNNEQFF	TGCGCCAGCAGCCCATTACTAGCGGGAGGGAACAATGAGCAGTTCTTC
.	.	TRBV6-1	TRBJ1-1	CASSESSGPHRGAFF	TGTGCCAGCAGTGAATCCTCTGGACCGCACCGGGGGGCTTTCTTT
.	few	TRBV29-1	TRBJ2-6	CSVGTNVLTF	TGCAGCGTTGGCACGAACGTCCTGACTTTC
TRBD2	.	TRBV15	TRBJ2-4	CATSRDGTSGKMAKNIQYF	TGTGCCACCAGCAGAGATGGGACTAGCGGGAAGATGGCCAAAAACATTCAGTACTTC
.	.	TRBV7-8	TRBJ1-2	CASSLGSLDTGFTYGYTF	TGTGCCAGCAGCTTAGGTAGTTTGGATACGGGGTTTACCTATGGCTACACCTTC
.	.	TRBV28	TRBJ2-7	CASSGSTRPTGYYEQYF	TGTGCCAGCAGTGGGTCTACGCGGCCAACGGGGTATTACGAGCAGTACTTC
.	few	TRBV5-5	TRBJ2-2	CASRWGAGDTGELFF	TGTGCCAGCCGGTGGGGGGCTGGGGACACCGGGGAGCTGTTTTTT
TRBD1	.	TRBV29-1	TRBJ1-1	CSVDRVNTEAFF	TGCAGCGTGGACAGGGTGAACACTGAAGCTTTCTTT
.	.	TRBV6-5	TRBJ1-1	CASSYPFGGEAFF	TGTGCCAGCAGCTACCCCTTTGGGGGGGAAGCTTTCTTT